This T cell receptor (beta chain) was sequenced during a study of cytomegalovirus exposure and HLA in healthy donors. Study results and limitations: Presence/absence analyses assumed roughly uniform sequencing depth across donors, which may not hold. In a later analysis, CMV-associated beta chains were mostly HLA-associated, it appeared.

The donors, nominally healthy at sampling, likely had unrecorded immune exposures. Turning to this clone: Its matching antigen is unknown.

The PCR used 60 Vbeta and 13 Jbeta primers. This table comes from immunoSEQ multiplex PCR, and its TCRdb copy is limited to in-frame clones, with some not included. Found here are 120,000 or so clones, around 75% of them singletons; the top ten hold roughly 9.3%. The germline CDR1 and CDR2 sequences are MNHNY and SVGAGI (reference sequence). With 2 bases removed from V and 4 bases from J, the gap between germline ends came to 14 bases. The CDR3 is made up of 15 amino acids. The chain carries TRBV6-6 and TRBJ1-2, with unresolved D. Sample: PBMCs. The receptor's source is a woman between 50 and 59 years old in good health and CMV-seropositive. The chain's CDR3 is CASSYTDFQSYGYTF. The CDR3 nucleotides are TGTGCCAGCAGTTACACCGACTTCCAATCCTATGGCTACACCTTC.